This TCR beta chain is drawn from a study of CD8+ T cells in alopecia areata. CDR3 size: 14 residues. Trimming cost V 7 bases and J 4 bases; bases outside gene matches: 7. Germline CDR1 reads SEHNR; CDR2 reads FQNEAQ (reference sequence). Following extraction, RNA underwent reverse transcription to cDNA, which served as the sequencing template. The protocol was immunoSEQ multiplex PCR, while the TCRdb copy is restricted to in-frame clones and leaves out a portion. This table has approximately 30,000 clones, roughly 53% appearing once. Specimens obtained from alopecia areata patients comprised lesional scalp punch biopsies and peripheral blood.

This chain connects TRBV7-9 to TRBJ1-3; 7 positions agree with TRBD1. The sequencing sample was made of NKG2D-high CD8+ T cells sorted from blood. This TCR came from a human donor with alopecia areata. Here the CDR3 DNA reads TGTGCCAGCAAAACCGGGACAGAAGGAAACACCATATATTTT. Translation: CASKTGTEGNTIYF.